Here is one T cell receptor beta chain with its context. Its target is not known. The study enrolled patients aged 18 to 65 with newly diagnosed hyperthyroidism of under 2 months' duration. Lactation, pregnancy, other autoimmune disease or uncontrolled infection excluded patients. This record belongs to a study of T cells in Graves' hyperthyroidism and ophthalmopathy. It was RNA transcripts that yielded the amplified TCR beta CDR3 regions. During a first-round RT-PCR of the TCR CDR3, the HTBI primer set was used. MiXCR, applied by TCRdb to the multiplex PCR reads, yields one record per CDR3 protein. The sample shows about 360,000 distinct CDR3 sequences, roughly 13% of them seen only once. V dropped 3 bases and J dropped 1; count of bases not matched to a gene: 18. This CDR3 has 21 residues. The V gene's germline CDR1 is SGDLS and CDR2 YYNGEE. Overall study results and limits: Most thyroid clonotypes expanded above 0.001 appeared in blood too. A model of 13 V-J pairs discriminated ophthalmopathy from stable hyperthyroidism.

This TCR was recovered from a woman in her late teens or twenties with Graves' hyperthyroidism. V usage is TRBV9 and J usage is TRBJ2-7; 14 nucleotides match TRBD2. Sequencing was performed on blood. In DNA, the CDR3 is TGTGCCAGCAGCGCTTCGGGACTAGCGGGAGTGGAGGACCTCCTTTCCTACGAGCAGTACTTC. Protein: CASSASGLAGVEDLLSYEQYF.